This T cell receptor (beta chain) was found in a study of CD8 T cells in ankylosing spondylitis (dated by TCRdb to between 2016 and 2019). Regarding the complete study: The study profiled T cell receptor beta repertoires in healthy donors and ankylosing spondylitis patients to find disease-linked TCR variants. The full study cohort comprised 20 to 25 ankylosing spondylitis patients and 110 or so healthy donors. Peripheral blood samples were taken, and synovial fluid was additionally collected from ankylosing spondylitis patients. The paper's findings and limits, for the study overall: Some motif variants had previously been reported in the synovial fluid and blood of reactive arthritis patients, which suggests shared mechanisms of disease initiation. A CD8+ phenotype was shown by the disease-linked clones, which were found at relatively low frequencies in peripheral blood. Blood from ankylosing spondylitis patients appeared to be characterized by a TCR beta motif made up of under ten highly homologous amino acid variants. The disease-linked clones were reported as significantly enriched in matched synovial fluid samples from ankylosing spondylitis patients.

CDR1 and CDR2 are drawn from the germline V gene: SGHDN, FVKESK. The CDR3 has 14 amino acids, counting the end cysteine and phenylalanine. Only the CDR3 portion is preserved as DNA: 42 bases, with reading frame beginning at the first base. V is shortened by 0 bases, J by 12 bases, and the region joining them spans 18 bases. Instrument on record: Illumina HiSeq 2500. Quantitative 5'-RACE with molecular barcodes was the method used to prepare the TCR beta libraries. The authors' analysis ran thus. To identify disease-linked TCR variants, a new computational method was used, one built on a probabilistic model of VDJ rearrangement. Clones were called with MiXCR by TCRdb after fastp trimmed the public reads at Q25, and only in-frame beta chains were retained. Under each unique CDR3 protein, matching rows form one entry showing the most common genes and DNA. The V and J calls were determined by TCRdb, not by the authors. The sample table lists around 130,000 distinct CDR3 sequences, roughly 9% of them with a count of one. Jointly, the top ten make up approximately 3.3% of the sample.

This clonotype came up a few times. Its antigen has not been determined. There are no base qualities to consult, and no much larger clone falls within one base. The receptor was isolated from a male donor with ankylosing spondylitis or in good health (not recorded which). Recombination connected TRBV14 to TRBJ2-7, with a tentative D gene TRBD1 over 5 matching bases. Input material: blood, either unsorted or a sorted T cell fraction (not recorded which). Here is the DNA: TGTGCCAGCAGCCAAGATCCGAGGCAGGGTAGGTGGTACTTC. This codes for CASSQDPRQGRWYF.